The T cell receptor (beta chain) described here comes from a study of shared clonotypes between healthy human individuals. V was pared by 1 base and J by 0 bases, with 9 bases between. The CDR3 length is 15 residues. Germline V CDR1 and CDR2: MGHRA, YSYEKL. In this sample, this clone turned up once. Data came from immunoSEQ multiplex PCR; TCRdb stores just in-frame clones and leaves some out. The table includes about 2 million clones, roughly 96% detected once. This TCR came from a young man in good health. The sequenced sample consisted of naive CD4+ T cells sorted from blood. The subset: CD45RA+ positively selected. V and J are TRBV4-1 and TRBJ2-5; D may be TRBD1 (6 bases). CDR3 nucleotides: TGCGCCAGCAGCCAAGGGGACAAAGACCAAGAGACCCAGTACTTC. Its translation: CASSQGDKDQETQYF.